The 13 T cell receptor beta chains reported below all come from one sample, sequenced in a study of T cells in Graves' hyperthyroidism and ophthalmopathy. RNA transcripts gave rise to amplified TCR beta CDR3 regions. The HTBI primer set was used in a first-round RT-PCR of the TCR CDR3. TCRdb itself ran the multiplex PCR reads through MiXCR, one entry per CDR3 protein. The sample carries about 590,000 distinct CDR3 sequences, 13% to 15% recorded once. The sample comprised blood. The receptors come from a young woman with Graves' ophthalmopathy.

The CDR3 bases are TGTGCCAGCAGCTTAGTAACTAGCAGGAGGGCCCTCTACGAGCAGTACTTC. Its protein is CASSLVTSRRALYEQYF. The rearrangement uses TRBV7-2 and TRBJ2-7; D may be TRBD2 (6 bases). The V end lost 1 base, the J end lost 3 bases, and 19 bases lay between the germline ends. The CDR3 covers 17 residues. Germline V gene sequence: CDR1 SGHTA, CDR2 FQGNSA.

This clonotype was counted ten times or more. The chain links TRBV2 to TRBJ2-7, with 7 positions matching TRBD2. The CDR3 has 15 residues. CDR1 and CDR2 from the germline V gene are SNHLY and FYNNEI. V was clipped by 4 bases and J by 2 bases; unmatched bases: 8. The CDR3 loop reads CASSGRGGRTYEQYF. CDR3 nucleotide sequence: TGTGCCAGCAGTGGGCGCGGGGGACGGACCTACGAGCAGTACTTC.

The chain links TRBV3-1 to TRBJ1-2, with D possibly TRBD1 on 5 matching bases. Deletions cut 7 bases from V and 5 bases from J, with 20 bases between. Germline V gene data show CDR1 as LGHDT and CDR2 as YNNKEL (reference sequence). This CDR3 contains 15 residues. In DNA form, the CDR3 reads TGTGCCAGCAACCCGAACCTGGGGGTGGCGTATGGCTACACCTTC. The encoded protein is CASNPNLGVAYGYTF. Filled out from reference TRBV3-1 and TRBJ1-2, the complete variable domain reads DTAVSQTPKYLVTQMGNDKSIKCEQNLGHDTMYWYKQDSKKFLKIMFSYNNKELIINETVPNRFSPKSPDKAHLNLHINSLELGDSAVYFCASNPNLGVAYGYTFGSGTRLTVV.

This clonotype was counted ten times or more. The rearrangement joins TRBV27 to TRBJ1-4; D uncertain. The CDR3 totals 14 residues. Trimming pared 4 bases from V and 7 bases from J, leaving 13 bases between. Germline V gives CDR1 MNHEY, CDR2 SMNVEV (reference sequence). DNA for the CDR3: TGTGCCAGCAGTTCCTTCGTCAGTGGTGAAAAACTGTTTTTT. Protein: CASSSFVSGEKLFF.

The V call is TRBV4-1, the J call TRBJ2-7; TRBD2 is a possible D gene (6 bases). CDR1 and CDR2 from the germline V gene are MGHRA and YSYEKL. The V end was cut by 4 bases, the J end by 2 bases, with 15 bases between. This CDR3 spans 15 amino acids. The CDR3 spells CASSRGTYSTYEQYF. The CDR3 coding sequence is TGCGCCAGCAGCCGAGGGACTTACTCCACCTACGAGCAGTACTTC.

V gene TRBV20-1 combines with J gene TRBJ2-2; no definite D call. Germline V gene sequence: CDR1 DFQATT, CDR2 SNEGSKA (reference sequence). Trimming removed 1 base at V and 10 bases at J, with 16 bases between. The CDR3 has 14 amino acids. DNA for the CDR3: TGCAGTGCTAGAGGGTTTCGACCCCGAGAGGAGCTGTTTTTT. Its translation: CSARGFRPREELFF.

In its sample, this clonotype was seen many times. The rearrangement joins TRBV7-6 to TRBJ2-7, with 8 bases that match TRBD2. Germline lookup yields CDR1 SGHVS and CDR2 FNYEAQ. The CDR3 consists of 15 residues. V lost 1 base, J lost 4 bases, and 6 bases stayed unmatched. The CDR3 protein is CASSLGQGGRYEQYF. CDR3 DNA: TGTGCCAGCAGCTTAGGTCAAGGCGGGAGGTACGAGCAGTACTTC.

This clonotype was detected many times. This chain links TRBV27 with TRBJ1-2; 11 positions match TRBD1. J was trimmed by 1 base and V by 8 bases; bases with no gene match: 3. The CDR3 runs 14 residues. CDR1 MNHEY and CDR2 SMNVEV come from the germline V gene (reference sequence). CDR3 loop: CASRDRGINYGYTF. The CDR3 DNA sequence: TGTGCCAGCCGGGACAGGGGGATTAACTATGGCTACACCTTC.

This clonotype was recorded at least ten times. The chain links TRBV13 to TRBJ2-2; TRBD2 matches at 12 bases. J lost 0 bases, V lost 5 bases, and 10 bases had no gene match. CDR3 length: 19 amino acids. Germline values: CDR1 PRHDT, CDR2 FYEKMQ (reference sequence). This chain's CDR3 is CASSAGLAGTTSNTGELFF. CDR3 bases: TGTGCCAGCAGCGCCGGACTAGCGGGAACCACATCGAACACCGGGGAGCTGTTTTTT.

The chain has TRBV4-3 and TRBJ1-3; the D gene is possibly TRBD1 (5 bases). Germline CDR1 and CDR2: LGHNA and YSLEER. V was clipped by 1 base and J by 4 bases, with 17 bases between them. The CDR3 consists of 17 residues. The CDR3 bases are TGCGCCAGCAGCCAAGCCCGGGGGGAGAACTTCGGAAACACCATATATTTT. Translated, it gives CASSQARGENFGNTIYF.

This clonotype was recorded many times. The chain carries TRBV7-9 and TRBJ1-2; D possibly corresponds to TRBD1 (5 bases). The V end was cut by 3 bases, the J end by 2 bases, with 22 bases between. CDR1 and CDR2 (germline): SEHNR, FQNEAQ (reference sequence). The CDR3 length is 18 residues. DNA for the CDR3: TGTGCCAGCAGCTTCTCGCGACTCCGAGACAGATACAACTATGGCTACACCTTC. Protein sequence: CASSFSRLRDRYNYGYTF.

This clonotype came up a few times. The J gene is TRBJ2-7, the V gene TRBV30, with 9 bases aligning to TRBD2. The germline V gene encodes CDR1 GTSNPN and CDR2 SVGIG (reference sequence). The trim removed 3 bases at V and 1 base at J, leaving 4 bases unmatched. The CDR3 runs to 14 residues. The CDR3 sequence is CAWSRLAGSYEQYF. For the CDR3, the DNA is TGTGCCTGGAGCCGTCTAGCGGGATCCTACGAGCAGTACTTC.

This clonotype was detected only a few times. The chain links TRBV27 to TRBJ2-1; TRBD1 agrees at 10 bases. V gave up 5 bases and J gave up 5 bases; unmatched junction bases: 3. Germline CDR1 is MNHEY and CDR2 is SMNVEV (reference sequence). This CDR3 is 14 amino acids long. Here the CDR3 DNA reads TGTGCCAGCAGTCGACAGGGGGCCCACAATGAGCAGTTCTTC. It translates to CASSRQGAHNEQFF.